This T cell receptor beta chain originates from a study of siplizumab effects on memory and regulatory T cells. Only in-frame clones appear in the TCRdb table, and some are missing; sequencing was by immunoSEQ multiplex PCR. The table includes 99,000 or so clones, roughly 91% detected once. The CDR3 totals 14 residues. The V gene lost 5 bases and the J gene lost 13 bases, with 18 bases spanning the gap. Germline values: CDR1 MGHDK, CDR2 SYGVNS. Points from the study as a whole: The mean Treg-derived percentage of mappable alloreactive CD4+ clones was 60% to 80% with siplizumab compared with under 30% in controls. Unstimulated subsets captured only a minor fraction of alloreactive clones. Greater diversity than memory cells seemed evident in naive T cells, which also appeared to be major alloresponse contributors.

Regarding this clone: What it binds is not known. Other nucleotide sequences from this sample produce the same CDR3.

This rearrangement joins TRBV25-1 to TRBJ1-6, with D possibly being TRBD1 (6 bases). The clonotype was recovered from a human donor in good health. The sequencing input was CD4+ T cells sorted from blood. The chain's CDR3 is CASSNTGTGSPLHF. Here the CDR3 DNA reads TGTGCCAGCAGTAACACAGGGACCGGTTCGCCCCTCCACTTT.